The sample holds many counts of the clone carrying this TCR beta chain. Its antigen is unknown. This record belongs to a study of T cells after yellow fever vaccination. Study details: Those fractions that held only low numbers of cells were prepared using the SMART-Seq v4 Ultra Low Input RNA kit.

The V segment lost 5 bases and the J segment 9 bases; nucleotides outside the gene matches: 11. Per the germline V gene, CDR1 is DFQATT and CDR2 is SNEGSKA (reference sequence). The CDR3 extends over 15 amino acids. TCRdb called the 5' RACE reads again in MiXCR, with one record for every CDR3 protein. The sample comprises 230,000 or so distinct CDR3 sequences, around 3.5% of which are singletons, and over 15% rests with the top ten. Findings of the study overall: Once the booster was given, most primary-vaccination clones reappeared, at approximately 97% for CD4 and over 75% for CD8.

The source was PBMCs, collected 15 days after the yellow fever booster vaccination. J is TRBJ2-1 and V is TRBV20-1, with 12 bases lining up with TRBD1. The TCR sequence derives from a man between 18 and 35 years old who received the YFV17D yellow fever vaccine. The CDR3 loop is CSAPRGGQGAFEQFF. The DNA of the CDR3 is TGCAGTGCTCCGCGTGGGGGACAGGGGGCTTTTGAGCAGTTCTTC.